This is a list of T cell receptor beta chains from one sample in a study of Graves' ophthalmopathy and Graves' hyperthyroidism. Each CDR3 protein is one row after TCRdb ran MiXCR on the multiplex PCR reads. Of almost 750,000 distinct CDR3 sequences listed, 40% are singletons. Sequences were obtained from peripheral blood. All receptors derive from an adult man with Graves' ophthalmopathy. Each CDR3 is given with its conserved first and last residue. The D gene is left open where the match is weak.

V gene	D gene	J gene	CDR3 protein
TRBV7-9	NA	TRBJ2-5	CASSLGAGPSETQYF
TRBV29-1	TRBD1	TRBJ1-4	CSVAQGGEKLFF
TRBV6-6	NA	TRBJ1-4	CASSYQGREKLFF
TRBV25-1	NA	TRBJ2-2	CASSEEYGGINTGELFF
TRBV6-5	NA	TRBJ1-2	CASILGYGYTF
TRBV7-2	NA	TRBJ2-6	CASRHAGANVLTF
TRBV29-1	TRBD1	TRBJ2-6	CSVSRTGVNVLTF
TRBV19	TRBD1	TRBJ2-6	CASSRTGPSGANVLTF
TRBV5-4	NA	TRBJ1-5	CASSLGQGWDQPQHF
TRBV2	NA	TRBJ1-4	CASRRGGVATNEKLFF
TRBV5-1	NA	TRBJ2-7	CASSPDLGTYYEQYF
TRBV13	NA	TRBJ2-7	CASSTPGAPHYEQYF
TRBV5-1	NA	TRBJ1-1	CASRYDRSVAEAFF
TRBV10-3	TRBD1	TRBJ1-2	CAISYTGTGRYGYTF
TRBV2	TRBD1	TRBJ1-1	CASNMRRTGGEAFF
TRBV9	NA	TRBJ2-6	CASSQVDSSGANVLTF
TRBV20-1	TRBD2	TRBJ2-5	CSAQPGVAGGETQYF
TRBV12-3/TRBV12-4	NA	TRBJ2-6	CASSQYRNSGANVLTF
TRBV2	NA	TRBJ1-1	CASRVGAFTEAFF
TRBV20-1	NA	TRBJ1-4	CSATGLFEKLFF
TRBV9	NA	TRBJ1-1	CASSVQEGGTEAFF
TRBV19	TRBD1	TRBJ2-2	CASSVQGASGELFF
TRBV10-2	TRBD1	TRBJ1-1	CASSLWGTANTEAFF
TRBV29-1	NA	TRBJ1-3	CSVTQALGNTIYF
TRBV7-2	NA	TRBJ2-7	CASSTGSGLGSYEQYF
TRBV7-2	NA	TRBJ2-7	CASREGVGAANYEQYF
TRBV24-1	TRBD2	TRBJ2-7	CATSDPGTSGKLGEQYF
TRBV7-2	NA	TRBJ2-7	CASNQFARGEQYF
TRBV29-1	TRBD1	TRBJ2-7	CSVGGQGVASEQF
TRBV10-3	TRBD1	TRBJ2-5	CAISEGQGKETQYF
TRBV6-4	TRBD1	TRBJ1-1	CASSSAGTGSEAFF